The T cell receptor (beta chain) under discussion was sequenced for a study of blood T cells in healthy people across ages. This clonotype appeared a few times. Caucasian individuals from Russia who were healthy and aged about 6 to 95 acted as donors. Every donor provided roughly 9.1 milliliters of peripheral blood. Primers used in a second PCR of roughly 6 to 12 cycles were a sample-barcoded 5' primer and a J-beta primer mix. TCRdb analysed the 5' RACE reads with MiXCR anew, one entry per CDR3 protein. Of approximately 780,000 distinct CDR3 sequences in the sample, roughly 24% were seen once. In addition, the sample was reused for a study of T cells of mothers and their children. Turning to that study: Each child contributed around 3 million TCR beta CDR3 reads, while each mother contributed over 8 million. Microchimeric T cell clones that persisted were not detected.

Sequencing used blood. The clonotype originates from a boy under 18 in good health.

CDR3 sequence reads: CSAIKETQYF. CDR3 in DNA: TGCAGTGCTATTAAAGAGACCCAGTACTTC. This rearrangement joins TRBV20-1 to TRBJ2-1; no clear D. The end of the DNA aligns better with TRBJ2-5, so the J call may be wrong. This CDR3 contains 10 residues. Germline values: CDR1 DFQATT, CDR2 SNEGSKA (reference sequence).